The rows below give T cell receptor beta chains drawn from one sample of a study of cytomegalovirus exposure and HLA in healthy donors. Generated by immunoSEQ multiplex PCR, the TCRdb table keeps only in-frame clones and is missing some. This table has approximately 130,000 clones, about 90% appearing once. Sequencing was performed on PBMCs. These receptors all come from a woman younger than 35 in good health and CMV-seronegative. CDR3s include the opening cysteine and the closing phenylalanine or tryptophan. Fields, in order: D gene, V gene, J gene, clone size, CDR3 protein, CDR3 DNA. The D gene is left open where the match is weak. Not all rows give a size; the values are once, few, many and, for expanded clones, a class.

TRBD1,TRBV9,TRBJ1-2,few,CASSGALGQGYGYTF,TGTGCCAGCAGCGGGGCCCTTGGACAGGGCTATGGCTACACCTTC
TRBD1,TRBV7-9,TRBJ1-2,-,CASSSAARGHYGYTF,TGTGCCAGCAGCTCCGCTGCCAGGGGGCATTATGGCTACACCTTC
TRBD1,TRBV2,TRBJ1-6,-,CASSEEGQGARNSPLHF,TGTGCCAGCAGTGAAGAGGGACAGGGGGCGCGTAATTCACCCCTCCACTTT
TRBD1,TRBV11-3,TRBJ2-7,-,CASSSPPGQGPYEQYF,TGTGCCAGCAGCTCCCCCCCGGGACAGGGTCCCTACGAGCAGTACTTC
-,TRBV19,TRBJ1-1,-,CASERQARGRNTEAFF,TGTGCCAGTGAGAGACAGGCCCGCGGGAGGAACACTGAAGCTTTCTTT
-,TRBV4-3,TRBJ2-7,-,CASSQEGGQGYEQYF,TGCGCCAGCAGCCAAGAGGGTGGCCAGGGTTACGAGCAGTACTTC
TRBD1,TRBV6-1,TRBJ2-5,-,CASSESFGQGAQETQYF,TGTGCCAGCAGTGAATCTTTTGGGCAGGGGGCACAAGAGACCCAGTACTTC
TRBD2,TRBV2,TRBJ2-2,-,CASISGTSGGPNTGELFF,TGTGCCAGCATCTCTGGGACTAGCGGGGGCCCGAACACCGGGGAGCTGTTTTTT
-,TRBV6-4,TRBJ2-6,-,CASSDRSGANVLTF,TGTGCCAGCAGTGACCGCTCTGGGGCCAACGTCCTGACTTTC
-,TRBV5-1,TRBJ2-3,once,CASSLQDTSTDTQYF,TGCGCCAGCAGCCTCCAAGATACTAGCACAGATACGCAGTATTTT
-,TRBV5-1,TRBJ2-7,-,CASSLGGTAITYEQYF,TGCGCCAGCAGCTTGGGGGGGACTGCAATAACGTACGAGCAGTACTTC
TRBD1,TRBV7-9,TRBJ1-2,-,CASSKAGQGNYGYTF,TGTGCCAGCAGCAAAGCGGGACAGGGGAACTATGGCTACACCTTC
-,TRBV28,TRBJ2-7,-,CASSLFLAYEQYF,TGTGCCAGCAGTTTATTTTTAGCTTACGAGCAGTACTTC
TRBD1,TRBV19,TRBJ2-1,few,CASSTNRGAYNEQFF,TGTGCCAGTAGTACCAACAGGGGGGCCTACAATGAGCAGTTCTTC
-,TRBV25-1,TRBJ2-7,-,CASSEPWEHEQYF,TGTGCCAGCAGTGAACCCTGGGAGCACGAGCAGTACTTC
TRBD2,TRBV27,TRBJ2-5,few,CASSLTWTSGRETQYF,TGTGCCAGCAGTCTGACGTGGACTAGCGGGAGAGAGACCCAGTACTTC
TRBD2,TRBV5-1,TRBJ2-3,-,CASSLGLAADTQYF,TGCGCCAGCAGCTTGGGACTAGCGGCAGATACGCAGTATTTT
TRBD1,TRBV5-1,TRBJ1-2,-,CASSEGQLRSDYTF,TGCGCCAGCAGCGAGGGACAGTTGAGGAGTGACTACACCTTC
-,TRBV6-4,TRBJ2-3,-,CASSTGTSTDTQYF,TGTGCCAGCAGTACCGGGACTAGCACAGATACGCAGTATTTT
TRBD1,TRBV5-1,TRBJ2-2,-,CASSATGGTGELFF,TGCGCCAGCAGCGCCACAGGGGGTACCGGGGAGCTGTTTTTT
-,TRBV4-3,TRBJ2-2,-,CASSQDRKRNTGELFF,TGCGCCAGCAGCCAAGATCGGAAGCGGAACACCGGGGAGCTGTTTTTT
-,TRBV14,TRBJ2-7,-,CASSQDWGGSSYEQYF,TGTGCCAGCAGCCAAGACTGGGGAGGATCCTCCTACGAGCAGTACTTC
-,TRBV28,TRBJ2-7,-,CASSRGSGYEQYF,TGTGCCAGCAGCCGGGGAAGTGGGTACGAGCAGTACTTC
-,TRBV18,TRBJ1-2,-,CASSPGGQEAGYTF,TGTGCCAGCTCACCGGGGGGGCAGGAGGCTGGCTACACCTTC
-,TRBV4-2,TRBJ2-3,-,CASSQEGGTGLTDTQYF,TGTGCCAGCAGCCAAGAAGGAGGGACGGGCCTCACAGATACGCAGTATTTT
TRBD1,TRBV11-3,TRBJ2-2,-,CASSPQGQGTGELFF,TGTGCCAGCAGCCCCCAAGGACAGGGTACCGGGGAGCTGTTTTTT
-,TRBV5-1,TRBJ1-4,few,CASSARGDATNEKLFF,TGCGCCAGCAGCGCCAGGGGAGATGCAACTAATGAAAAACTGTTTTTT
-,TRBV7-9,TRBJ2-7,few,CASSYNYEQYF,TGTGCCAGCAGCTACAATTACGAGCAGTACTTC
TRBD1,TRBV11-1,TRBJ2-7,-,CASSSFSGTDYEQYF,TGTGCCAGCAGCTCTTTCTCCGGGACAGACTACGAGCAGTACTTC
-,TRBV19,TRBJ1-2,-,CASSTAGVSYGYTF,TGTGCCAGTAGTACGGCAGGGGTGAGCTATGGCTACACCTTC
TRBD1,TRBV19,TRBJ2-2,-,CASSPRDRETGELFF,TGTGCCAGTAGTCCCCGGGACAGAGAGACCGGGGAGCTGTTTTTT
-,TRBV27,TRBJ2-1,-,CASSFATSYNEQFF,TGTGCCAGCAGTTTTGCTACGTCCTACAATGAGCAGTTCTTC
TRBD1,TRBV5-1,TRBJ1-5,-,CASREGQGSNQPQHF,TGCGCCAGCAGAGAGGGACAGGGAAGCAATCAGCCCCAGCATTTT
TRBD2,TRBV30,TRBJ2-7,-,CAWMGGGSYEQYF,TGTGCCTGGATGGGGGGGGGATCCTACGAGCAGTACTTC
TRBD2,TRBV4-2,TRBJ2-2,once,CASSLTSGGNTGELFF,TGTGCCAGCAGCCTAACTAGCGGGGGGAACACCGGGGAGCTGTTTTTT
TRBD2,TRBV9,TRBJ2-7,-,CASSVGPSGRASEQYF,TGTGCCAGCAGCGTAGGGCCTAGCGGGAGGGCCAGCGAGCAGTACTTC
-,TRBV28,TRBJ1-3,-,CAGGRSSGNTIYF,TGTGCCGGAGGACGCTCCTCTGGAAACACCATATATTTT
-,TRBV28,TRBJ2-7,-,CASTHTGYSTYEQYF,TGTGCCAGCACCCACACAGGATATAGCACCTACGAGCAGTACTTC
-,TRBV27,TRBJ1-1,-,CASSRAGRGAGKATEAFF,TGTGCCAGCAGCCGAGCTGGGAGGGGCGCAGGGAAGGCCACTGAAGCTTTCTTT
-,TRBV13,TRBJ1-2,-,CASSLELPGQNYGYTF,TGTGCCAGCAGCTTAGAGCTCCCTGGACAGAACTATGGCTACACCTTC
-,TRBV9,TRBJ1-4,-,CASSDRAGANEKLFF,TGTGCCAGCAGCGATCGGGCAGGGGCTAATGAAAAACTGTTTTTT
-,TRBV6-6,TRBJ2-2,-,CASSFHSTGELFF,TGTGCCAGCAGTTTCCATTCCACCGGGGAGCTGTTTTTT
-,TRBV9,TRBJ2-7,once,CASSVPPPDRRSYEQYF,TGTGCCAGCAGCGTACCGCCCCCCGACAGGCGCTCCTACGAGCAGTACTTC
TRBD1,TRBV5-6,TRBJ2-1,-,CASSLGTGTGVDEQFF,TGTGCCAGCAGCTTGGGTACCGGGACAGGGGTCGATGAGCAGTTCTTC
-,TRBV6-1,TRBJ2-5,few,CASSESRAETQYF,TGTGCCAGCAGTGAATCTAGAGCAGAGACCCAGTACTTC
-,TRBV7-9,TRBJ2-5,-,CASTVGGPQETQYF,TGTGCCAGCACCGTGGGAGGCCCCCAAGAGACCCAGTACTTC